This record looks at one TCR beta chain sequence and its context. Its antigen remains undetermined. One base away there is no much larger clone; base qualities are not given. This record belongs to a study of blood T cell repertoires in COVID-19 (dated by TCRdb to about 2020). In terms of the full investigation: Collaborator samples came from the United States, Italy and Spain and covered acute and convalescent phases of COVID-19. The material from the prospective study consisted of cDNA or gDNA derived from T cells, B-cell-depleted T cells, or PBMCs. Deeply sampled blood TCRbeta repertoires from subjects exposed to, actively infected with, or recovered from COVID-19 were included in the dataset. The repertoires were released in a freely available public database meant as a resource for research on the immune response to SARS-CoV-2. The samples were drawn from the first 160 participants of the ongoing ImmuneRACE study and from over 950 subjects provided by 6 global collaborators. The sample metadata nearly always contained a de-identified subject ID, COVID-19 status, age in years and sex. Where HLA class I and class II types were available, the types were taken from metadata supplied by the sample provider, not from assay-based typing. Results the study describes overall, beyond this receptor: Clinical and demographic metadata were provided uncurated, with the amount varying by source and participant.

In Seattle, one collaborating source enrolled patients while the infection was active and tracked those patients longitudinally over the course of disease. Each collaborating institution followed its own protocols to collect whole blood in K2EDTA tubes. Collaborator samples were shipped for TCRbeta analysis as frozen whole blood, isolated PBMCs, or DNA extracted from either sample type. The immunoSEQ Assay, a bias-controlled multiplex PCR, was used to amplify TCRbeta CDR3 regions from genomic DNA. Turning to the authors' computational methods: Nucleated cell counts per sample were estimated from amplification of reference gene primers within the assay. To quantify the absolute abundance of each unique TCRbeta CDR3 rearrangement, sequence reads were collapsed and filtered. For each sample, productive Simpson clonality was calculated as the square root of Simpson's diversity index across productive rearrangements. TCRdb retrieved this table from immuneACCESS and kept in-frame rearrangements only. Not all clones are present; in checked studies, unresolved V genes account for under half, and no reason is known for the remainder. The DNA was the basis for D and trimming; V, J and clone size are from that table. The sample records approximately 100,000 clones, roughly 90% of which are singletons. The ten largest clones represent 4% to 5% of the sample.

After removal of 2 bases from V and 5 bases from J, the junction retains 5 bases not matched to a gene. Taken from the germline V gene, the CDR1 and CDR2 loops are MNHNS and SASEGT. The CDR3 has 14 amino acids, counting the end cysteine and phenylalanine. Here the CDR3 DNA is all that survives: 42 bases in frame from base 1. Sequencing used peripheral blood. The TCR was taken from a human donor with COVID-19, enrolled during active disease. The donor label of this sample is uncertain. The sequence joins TRBV6-1 to TRBJ1-2; 7 central nucleotides agree with TRBD1. The CDR3 protein is CASSETPGGYGYTF. The sequence in DNA is TGTGCCAGCAGTGAAACCCCAGGGGGGTATGGCTACACCTTC.